This T cell receptor beta chain comes out of a study of cytomegalovirus exposure and HLA in healthy donors. Sequencing used immunoSEQ multiplex PCR; TCRdb keeps in-frame clones, though not all of them. The sample lists some 150,000 clones, about 86% seen once, with around 8% in the top ten. CDR1 and CDR2 from the germline V gene are MDHEN and SYDVKM. The CDR3 loop spans 11 amino acids. Trimming cost V 6 bases and J 6 bases, with 7 bases left between them. This receptor was taken from a woman aged 18-29 years in good health and CMV-seropositive. Sequenced material: PBMCs. V and J are TRBV28 and TRBJ2-3; D unresolved. The CDR3 region is CASRLLDTQYF. The CDR3 region has the DNA TGTGCCAGCAGGCTACTTGATACGCAGTATTTT.